Following are 30 T cell receptor beta chains from one sample sequenced in a study of shared clonotypes between healthy human individuals (dated by TCRdb to between 2020 and 2021). CD8 naive samples were CD45RO-negative cells positively selected for CCR7, giving a CD45RA+CCR7+ population that excluded TemRA cells. Libraries came from the immunoSEQ multiplex PCR assay. TCRdb re-hosts the immuneACCESS table, in-frame sequences only. Its copies lack some clones; in the studies checked, an unresolved V gene accounts for under half of them, and the cause for the rest is not known. Here the sample has some 2 million clones; approximately 95% occur a single time. The top ten clones comprise 0.9% to 1.4% of the sample. Material: naive CD8+ T cells sorted from blood. The intended sense of this specimen's cell subset or site label: CD45RA+CCR7+. The receptors stem from a man aged 18 to 29 in good health.

The chain uses TRBV7-2 and TRBJ2-7, with 11 bases that match TRBD1. The CDR3 consists of 16 residues. The J segment lost 1 base and the V segment lost 1 base, leaving 3 bases of the junction unmatched. Germline V CDR1 and CDR2: SGHTA, FQGNSA. DNA for the CDR3: TGTGCCAGCAGCTTAGTGGACAGGGGGCGTTCCTACGAGCAGTACTTC. Amino acid sequence: CASSLVDRGRSYEQYF.

Regarding this clone: The same CDR3 arises from other DNA sequences in this sample as well. The V call is TRBV30, the J call TRBJ2-7, with 7 positions matching TRBD1. CDR3 length equals 12 residues. The trim removed 0 bases at V and 6 bases at J, leaving 2 bases unmatched. CDR1 and CDR2 from the germline V gene are GTSNPN and SVGIG (reference sequence). This chain's CDR3 is CAWSVSGGEQYF. The CDR3 DNA reads TGTGCCTGGAGTGTATCAGGGGGCGAGCAGTACTTC.

Of note for this clone: This sample also contains other DNA sequences that code for the same CDR3. V is TRBV5-6 and J is TRBJ1-5; the D is unclear. The germline V gene has CDR1 SGHDT and CDR2 YYEEEE. CDR3 size: 14 residues. Trimming left V 0 bases short and J 2 bases short, with 6 bases between. CDR3 DNA sequence: TGTGCCAGCAGCTTGGCTCTGGGCAATCAGCCCCAGCATTTT. This sequence encodes CASSLALGNQPQHF. Variable domain in full (rest from reference TRBV5-6 and TRBJ1-5): DAGVTQSPTHLIKTRGQQVTLRCSPKSGHDTVSWYQQALGQGPQFIFQYYEEEERQRGNFPDRFSGHQFPNYSSELNVNALLLGDSALYLCASSLALGNQPQHFGDGTRLSIL.

The V and J genes are TRBV6-1 and TRBJ1-1; 9 bases map to TRBD1. This CDR3 has 12 residues. The germline CDR1 and CDR2 sequences are MNHNS and SASEGT. The V and J ends lost 6 bases and 7 bases, in that order; junction bases with no gene match: 3. CDR3 DNA: TGTGCCAGCAGGGACAGGGGTGATGAAGCTTTCTTT. This sequence encodes CASRDRGDEAFF.

This chain connects TRBV10-3 to TRBJ2-7; no reliable D call. This CDR3 has 13 residues. CDR1 is ENHRY, CDR2 SYGVKD, per germline. The V end was cut by 3 bases, the J end by 7 bases, with 13 bases between. In nucleotides, the CDR3 is TGTGCCATCAGTGACACAGTCTTAGGGGAGCAGTACTTC. Amino acids: CAISDTVLGEQYF.

This chain uses TRBV11-2 with TRBJ1-1; D might be TRBD1 (6 bases). CDR1 is SGHAT and CDR2 is FQNNGV in the germline V gene. CDR3 length: 11 amino acids. V lost 4 bases and J lost 9, with 9 bases in between. CDR3 nucleotide sequence: TGTGCCAGCAGCTCCAGGGGTAAAGCTTTCTTT. This codes for CASSSRGKAFF.

The chain is built from TRBV4-1 and TRBJ2-7; maybe TRBD2 (6 bases). The V end lost 3 bases, the J end lost 0 bases, and 12 bases lay between the germline ends. The CDR3 covers 15 residues. From germline, CDR1 is MGHRA and CDR2 YSYEKL. The CDR3 region is CASSHLGGSSYEQYF. The CDR3, as DNA: TGCGCCAGCAGCCACCTTGGGGGGAGCTCCTACGAGCAGTACTTC.

This clone was detected once. The CDR3 here is CATSLSLNPGEQYF. DNA for the CDR3: TGTGCCACCAGCCTTTCCCTAAATCCAGGAGAGCAGTACTTC. This chain links TRBV15 with TRBJ2-7; D is ambiguous. Germline loops: CDR1 LNHNV, CDR2 YYDKDF (reference sequence). The CDR3 loop spans 14 amino acids. V dropped 5 bases and J dropped 7 bases, with 18 bases sitting between them.

V and J are TRBV27 and TRBJ2-7; D is unresolved. This CDR3 has 14 amino acids. The ends were cut back, 4 bases at V and 0 bases at J, with 10 bases in the middle. Germline CDR1 reads MNHEY; CDR2 reads SMNVEV (reference sequence). Here the CDR3 reads CASSSPPTSYEQYF. The CDR3 DNA sequence: TGTGCCAGCAGTTCCCCCCCGACCTCCTACGAGCAGTACTTC.

The chain has TRBV5-1 and TRBJ2-5, with 8 bases aligning to TRBD1. Losses at the gene ends were 4 bases for V and 5 bases for J; bases not matched to a gene: 10. The CDR3 has 15 amino acids. Germline CDR1 SGHRS, CDR2 YFSETQ. The CDR3 region has the DNA TGCGCCAGCAGCGCCCCAGGGGGCGCGGGGGAGACCCAGTACTTC. Protein product: CASSAPGGAGETQYF.

The V gene is TRBV27, the J gene TRBJ1-2, with unresolved D. Trimming removed 8 bases from V and 2 bases from J, with 18 bases in between. The CDR3 totals 15 residues. Germline V CDR1 and CDR2: MNHEY, SMNVEV (reference sequence). The CDR3: CASYGRAPTNYGYTF. DNA of the CDR3: TGTGCCAGCTATGGAAGGGCCCCTACCAACTATGGCTACACCTTC.

Points on this clone: The same CDR3 can be traced to other DNA sequences in this sample. The rearrangement links TRBV5-6 to TRBJ2-7; D gene unclear. CDR1 SGHDT and CDR2 YYEEEE come from the germline V gene. V lost 0 bases and J 2 bases, leaving 3 bases between the germline ends. There are 12 residues in the CDR3. CDR3 region: CASSLGTYEQYF. The CDR3, as DNA: TGTGCCAGCAGCTTGGGCACCTACGAGCAGTACTTC.

This clone has just one count. This sequence joins TRBV10-1 and TRBJ2-1, with TRBD2 matching 9 bases. The germline V gene has CDR1 WNHNN and CDR2 SYGVQD (reference sequence). The length of the CDR3 is 16 residues. The ends lost 1 base at V and 6 bases at J; junction bases unmatched: 7. The CDR3 region has the DNA TGCGCCAGCAGTGAGTGGTCTAGCGGGATCCCCAATGAGCAGTTCTTC. Translating it yields CASSEWSSGIPNEQFF.

The chain joins TRBV21-1 to TRBJ1-5; the table's D gene call, TRBD1, was not cross checked with the DNA. TRBV21-1 is a documented pseudogene. The CDR3 is 15 amino acids. This chain's CDR3 is CASSTRTGLNQPQHF. CDR3 nucleotides: TGTGCCAGCAGCACACGGACAGGGCTCAATCAGCCCCAGCATTTT.

The chain has TRBV4-1 and TRBJ2-3; TRBD2 aligns across 9 bases. Per the germline V gene, CDR1 is MGHRA and CDR2 is YSYEKL. CDR3 size: 19 residues. V dropped 0 bases and J dropped 0; count of bases not matched to a gene: 10. The CDR3 loop reads CASSQEVLAGNPSTDTQYF. The DNA of the CDR3 is TGCGCCAGCAGCCAAGAAGTCCTAGCGGGAAACCCTAGCACAGATACGCAGTATTTT.

Comments on this clone: One end of the junction is discordant with germline, which a read error may explain. V is TRBV5-1 and J is TRBJ2-1; D is ambiguous. In germline, CDR1 is SGHRS, CDR2 YFSETQ. The CDR3 runs 16 residues. In DNA, the CDR3 is TGCGCCAGCAGTCCTGACGGGCTCGGGTGGGTCAATGGGCAGTTCTTC. Translation: CASSPDGLGWVNGQFF.

This rearrangement joins TRBV28 to TRBJ2-7, with TRBD1 identical over 8 bases. This CDR3 is 14 amino acids long. The V gene end was trimmed by 2 bases and the J gene end by 4 bases; junction bases not matched to a gene: 4. CDR1 and CDR2 (germline): MDHEN, SYDVKM. The DNA for the CDR3 is TGTGCCAGCAGTTTAAGGGACAGGTGGTACGAGCAGTACTTC. Its protein product is CASSLRDRWYEQYF.

J is TRBJ2-1 and V is TRBV7-6, with 11 bases fitting TRBD2. This CDR3 has 16 residues. The V gene end was trimmed by 0 bases and the J gene end by 4 bases; junction bases not matched to a gene: 2. Germline V gene lookup returns CDR1 SGHVS and CDR2 FNYEAQ. Written as DNA, the CDR3 is TGTGCCAGCAGCTTAGCCATAGCGGGAGGGTACAATGAGCAGTTCTTC. Its protein product is CASSLAIAGGYNEQFF. Together with reference TRBV7-6 and TRBJ2-1, the CDR3 gives the full variable domain: GAGVSQSPRYKVTKRGQDVALRCDPISGHVSLYWYRQALGQGPEFLTYFNYEAQQDKSGLPNDRFSAERPEGSISTLTIQRTEQRDSAMYRCASSLAIAGGYNEQFFGPGTRLTVL.

J is TRBJ2-1 and V is TRBV6-7, with 14 bases aligning to TRBD2. TRBV6-7 is marked as an open reading frame, function uncertain. This CDR3 is built from 16 residues. Trimming took 0 bases from V and 6 from J; bases not matched to a gene: 1. CDR3 protein: CASSYSGLAGVNEQFF. DNA for the CDR3: TGTGCCAGCAGTTACTCGGGACTAGCGGGAGTCAATGAGCAGTTCTTC.

J is TRBJ2-6 and V is TRBV28; either TRBD1 or TRBD2 may supply D (5 bases each). The V and J ends lost 4 bases and 0 bases respectively, with 16 bases between them. The CDR3 has 18 amino acids. CDR1 is MDHEN, CDR2 SYDVKM, per germline. The CDR3 coding sequence is TGTGCCAGCAGTTACTCGGGGCTAGACCGCTCTGGGGCCAACGTCCTGACTTTC. Translation: CASSYSGLDRSGANVLTF.

V and J are TRBV6-1 and TRBJ2-2, with TRBD2 identical over 13 bases. Germline-derived CDR1 and CDR2 are MNHNS and SASEGT. The CDR3 covers 16 residues. V lost 3 bases, J lost 8 bases, and 6 bases stayed unmatched. The chain's CDR3 is CASSETRLAGGGELFF. DNA of the CDR3: TGTGCCAGCAGTGAGACCCGACTAGCGGGAGGTGGGGAGCTGTTTTTT.

The genes are TRBV2 and TRBJ2-7; D possibly corresponds to TRBD1 (6 bases). V was shortened by 5 bases and J by 0 bases, with 14 bases between the two germline ends. Germline assignment: CDR1 SNHLY and CDR2 FYNNEI. The CDR3 has 15 residues. The chain's CDR3 is CASSFIGQISYEQYF. As DNA, the CDR3 is TGTGCCAGCAGTTTTATTGGACAGATCTCCTACGAGCAGTACTTC. Together with reference TRBV2 and TRBJ2-7, the CDR3 gives the full variable domain: EPEVTQTPSHQVTQMGQEVILRCVPISNHLYFYWYRQILGQKVEFLVSFYNNEISEKSEIFDDQFSVERPDGSNFTLKIRSTKLEDSAMYFCASSFIGQISYEQYFGPGTRLTVT.

As for this clone: Other DNA sequences in this sample translate to the same CDR3. The chain joins TRBV28 to TRBJ1-1; D remains unclear. V lost 3 bases and J lost 0, with 5 bases in between. This CDR3 spans 13 amino acids. Germline lookup yields CDR1 MDHEN and CDR2 SYDVKM. The CDR3 coding sequence is TGTGCCAGCAGTTTTCCAGTGAACACTGAAGCTTTCTTT. Translating it yields CASSFPVNTEAFF.

J is TRBJ2-7 and V is TRBV5-1; D not resolved. The CDR3 loop spans 14 amino acids. Germline V gives CDR1 SGHRS, CDR2 YFSETQ. The V end lost 2 bases, the J end lost 2 bases, and 11 bases lay between the germline ends. CDR3 sequence: CASSLYGSPYEQYF. DNA for the CDR3: TGCGCCAGCAGCTTATACGGGTCCCCCTACGAGCAGTACTTC.

The chain is built from TRBV27 and TRBJ2-1, with D unclear. V was shortened by 8 bases and J by 7 bases, with 18 bases between the two germline ends. The CDR3 extends over 14 amino acids. Germline CDR1 MNHEY, CDR2 SMNVEV (reference sequence). For the CDR3, the DNA is TGTGCCAGCGGGTCTTTAGGGCCCCGGAATGAGCAGTTCTTC. Its protein product is CASGSLGPRNEQFF.

The V call is TRBV19, the J call TRBJ1-1, with 8 positions matching TRBD1. V lost 8 bases to trimming and J lost 5 bases; unmatched junction nucleotides: 10. Germline assignment: CDR1 LNHDA and CDR2 SQIVND (reference sequence). The CDR3 is 14 residues long. The CDR3 spells CASVDRDVRTEAFF. DNA for the CDR3: TGTGCCAGTGTGGACAGGGATGTTAGGACTGAAGCTTTCTTT.

The rearrangement uses TRBV2 and TRBJ2-3, with D maybe TRBD1 (6 bases). This CDR3 has 17 amino acids. Per the germline V gene, CDR1 is SNHLY and CDR2 is FYNNEI. V lost 6 bases and J lost 0, with 19 bases in between. DNA of the CDR3: TGTGCCAGCAGCGATCCCAACAGGGATACTAGCACAGATACGCAGTATTTT. Translated, it gives CASSDPNRDTSTDTQYF.

Of note for this clone: The same CDR3 is also encoded by other DNA sequences in this sample. V usage is TRBV6-5 and J usage is TRBJ1-2, with 7 positions matching TRBD1. V dropped 0 bases and J dropped 4; count of bases not matched to a gene: 2. Germline CDR1 MNHEY, CDR2 SVGAGI. CDR3 length: 14 amino acids. The chain's CDR3 is CASSYSGGGYGYTF. CDR3 in DNA: TGTGCCAGCAGTTACTCAGGGGGCGGCTATGGCTACACCTTC.

On this clone itself: Additional DNA sequences in this sample encode the identical CDR3. The chain is built from TRBV27 and TRBJ2-7, with 8 bases fitting TRBD1. With 3 bases clipped from V and 3 bases from J, the junction kept 4 bases outside the gene matches. Germline V lookup: CDR1 MNHEY, CDR2 SMNVEV (reference sequence). The CDR3 covers 14 residues. This chain's CDR3 is CASSLGTGIYEQYF. The CDR3 bases are TGTGCCAGCAGTTTGGGGACAGGCATCTACGAGCAGTACTTC.

V is TRBV6-6 and J is TRBJ1-4; possibly TRBD1 for D (6 bases). Germline loops: CDR1 MNHNY, CDR2 SVGAGI (reference sequence). This CDR3 has 14 residues. Trimming took off 5 bases at V and 8 bases at J, with 15 bases between the two ends. The CDR3: CASSTGTPGEKLFF. CDR3 nucleotide sequence: TGTGCCAGCAGTACCGGGACACCCGGCGAAAAACTGTTTTTT.